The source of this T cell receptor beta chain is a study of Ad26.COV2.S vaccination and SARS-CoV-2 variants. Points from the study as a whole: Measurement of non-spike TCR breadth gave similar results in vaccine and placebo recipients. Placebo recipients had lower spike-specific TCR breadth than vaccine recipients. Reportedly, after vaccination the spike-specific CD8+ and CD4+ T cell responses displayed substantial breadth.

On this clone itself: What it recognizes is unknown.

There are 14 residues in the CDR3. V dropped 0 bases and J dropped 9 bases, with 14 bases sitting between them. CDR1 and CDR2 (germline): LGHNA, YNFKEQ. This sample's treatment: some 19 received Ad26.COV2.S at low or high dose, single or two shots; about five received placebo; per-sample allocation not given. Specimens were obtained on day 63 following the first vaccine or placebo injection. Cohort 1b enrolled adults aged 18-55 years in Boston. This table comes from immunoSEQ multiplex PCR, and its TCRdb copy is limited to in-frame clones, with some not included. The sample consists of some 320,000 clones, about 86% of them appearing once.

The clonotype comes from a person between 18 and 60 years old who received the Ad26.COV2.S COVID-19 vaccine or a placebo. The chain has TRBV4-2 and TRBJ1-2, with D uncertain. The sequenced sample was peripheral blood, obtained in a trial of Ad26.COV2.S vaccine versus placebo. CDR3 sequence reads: CASSQDVRTSSYTF. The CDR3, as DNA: TGTGCCAGCAGCCAAGATGTCAGGACGAGCAGCTACACCTTC.